The 24 T cell receptor beta chains below come from one sample, sequenced in a study of blood T cell repertoires in COVID-19. TCRdb keeps only in-frame clones here, not all; method: immunoSEQ multiplex PCR. Seen here are some 220,000 clones, about four fifths observed once, and the top ten hold around 2.7%. Material: peripheral blood. The receptor source for this set is a woman aged 30 to 39 who had recovered from COVID-19.

V is TRBV5-5 and J is TRBJ2-5, with a possible D match to TRBD1 (6 bases). The V gene lost 4 bases and the J gene lost 3 bases, with 16 bases spanning the gap. This CDR3 has 15 amino acids. Germline V gene data show CDR1 as SGHKS and CDR2 as YYEKEE (reference sequence). The DNA of the CDR3 is TGTGCCAGCAGCGATCCCGGACAGCCCAAAGAGACCCAGTACTTC. Protein sequence: CASSDPGQPKETQYF.

J is TRBJ2-6 and V is TRBV7-3, with TRBD1 matching 12 bases. This CDR3 is built from 18 residues. Germline CDR1 and CDR2: SGHTA and FQGTGA. Germline trimming cut 1 base from V and 2 bases from J; bases unmatched to any gene: 3. In DNA, the CDR3 is TGTGCCAGCAGCTTAAAGGGACAGGGGGCAGCTGGGGCCAACGTCCTGACTTTC. Its protein is CASSLKGQGAAGANVLTF.

This clone has a single count. V and J are TRBV28 and TRBJ2-1; 11 nucleotides line up with TRBD2. Germline CDR1 MDHEN, CDR2 SYDVKM. V gave up 5 bases and J gave up 4 bases; unmatched junction bases: 10. CDR3 length: 17 amino acids. CDR3 loop: CASSVLAGDPIYNEQFF. As DNA, the CDR3 is TGTGCCAGCAGTGTACTAGCGGGAGACCCTATTTACAATGAGCAGTTCTTC.

The CDR3: CASSIGGQGSGELFF. The CDR3, as DNA: TGTGCCAGTAGTATAGGGGGACAGGGGAGCGGGGAGCTGTTTTTT. This chain uses TRBV19 with TRBJ2-2; 10 positions match TRBD1. CDR3 length: 15 amino acids. Germline V gene lookup returns CDR1 LNHDA and CDR2 SQIVND (reference sequence). Trimming at V came to 1 base and at J to 7 bases, leaving 3 bases not matched to a gene.

The chain recombines TRBV4-1 with TRBJ1-1; D remains unclear. Germline V gene lookup returns CDR1 MGHRA and CDR2 YSYEKL. The CDR3 has 15 amino acids. V gave up 4 bases and J gave up 1 base, with 13 bases separating them. CDR3 in amino acids: CASSLSRQPNTEAFF. The CDR3 DNA sequence: TGCGCCAGCAGCCTCAGCCGACAACCGAACACTGAAGCTTTCTTT.

The rearrangement joins TRBV5-4 to TRBJ1-1, with 7 positions matching TRBD1. V shed 0 bases and J 4 bases; nucleotides not matched to a gene: 6. This CDR3 is built from 15 residues. CDR1 and CDR2 (germline): SGHNT, YYREEE (reference sequence). CDR3 in amino acids: CASSLEGARGTEAFF. DNA of the CDR3: TGTGCCAGCAGCTTGGAGGGGGCCCGGGGCACTGAAGCTTTCTTT.

The chain carries TRBV9 and TRBJ2-1; 9 bases are shared with TRBD2. Looked up from germline, CDR1 is SGDLS and CDR2 is YYNGEE. Trimming at V came to 4 bases and at J to 5 bases, leaving 7 bases not matched to a gene. The CDR3 is 15 amino acids. The chain's CDR3 is CASSPPGLAHNEQFF. DNA of the CDR3: TGTGCCAGCAGCCCCCCGGGACTAGCCCACAATGAGCAGTTCTTC.

The chain employs TRBV25-1 and TRBJ2-2; TRBD2 matches 11 bases. Trimming at V came to 4 bases and at J to 8 bases, leaving 6 bases not matched to a gene. This CDR3 region has 15 residues. From germline, CDR1 is MGHDK and CDR2 SYGVNS. The chain's CDR3 is CASSGLAGFQGELFF. Written as DNA, the CDR3 is TGTGCCAGCAGTGGACTAGCGGGATTTCAGGGGGAGCTGTTTTTT. Looking up the rest from reference TRBV25-1 and TRBJ2-2 gives the full variable domain: EADIYQTPRYLVIGTGKKITLECSQTMGHDKMYWYQQDPGMELHLIHYSYGVNSTEKGDLSSESTVSRIRTEHFPLTLESARPSHTSQYLCASSGLAGFQGELFFGEGSRLTVL.

This clone was detected only a few times. Other DNA sequences of this sample code for an identical CDR3. V and J are TRBV28 and TRBJ1-1; D is undetermined. V was shortened by 7 bases and J by 2 bases, with 5 bases between the two germline ends. This CDR3 contains 11 residues. CDR1 is MDHEN, CDR2 SYDVKM, per germline. CDR3: CASKRNTEAFF. In DNA, the CDR3 is TGTGCCAGCAAGAGAAACACTGAAGCTTTCTTT.

The rearrangement joins TRBV30 to TRBJ1-1; D perhaps matches TRBD1 (6 bases). CDR3 length: 14 residues. Trimming stripped 7 bases from V and 1 base from J, with 16 bases between. Germline values: CDR1 GTSNPN, CDR2 SVGIG (reference sequence). In DNA form, the CDR3 reads TGTGCCTCAAGCGCCGGGACACCGAACACTGAAGCTTTCTTT. Amino acids: CASSAGTPNTEAFF.

The gene calls are TRBV5-1 and TRBJ2-2; the match to TRBD1 covers 7 bases. Germline lookup yields CDR1 SGHRS and CDR2 YFSETQ. This CDR3 spans 14 amino acids. The ends lost 2 bases at V and 4 bases at J; junction bases unmatched: 2. The CDR3 is CASSFGTATGELFF. The CDR3, as DNA: TGCGCCAGCAGCTTTGGGACAGCCACCGGGGAGCTGTTTTTT.

The V gene is TRBV13, the J gene TRBJ2-3; possibly TRBD2 for D (5 bases). Trimming took off 2 bases at V and 6 bases at J, with 12 bases between the two ends. This CDR3 is built from 14 residues. CDR1 PRHDT and CDR2 FYEKMQ come from the germline V gene (reference sequence). The CDR3 DNA is TGTGCCAGCAGCTTACGAGACCCTAGCGATACGCAGTATTTT. Translated, it gives CASSLRDPSDTQYF.

The chain combines TRBV3-1 (or the pseudogene TRBV3-2) with TRBJ1-4; 8 nucleotides agree with TRBD1. CDR1 is LGHDT and CDR2 is YNNKEL in the germline V gene (reference sequence). The CDR3 is 16 amino acids. The V segment lost 1 base and the J segment 4 bases; nucleotides outside the gene matches: 5. This CDR3 reads CASSQAGGGDNEKLFF. The CDR3 DNA reads as TGTGCCAGCAGCCAAGCAGGGGGCGGAGATAATGAAAAACTGTTTTTT.

J is TRBJ2-3 and V is TRBV5-5; 10 bases are shared with TRBD2. Losses at the gene ends were 2 bases for V and 3 bases for J; bases not matched to a gene: 12. The CDR3 is 18 amino acids. CDR1 SGHKS and CDR2 YYEKEE come from the germline V gene (reference sequence). The CDR3 is CASSLGSRLAGGTDTQYF. CDR3 in DNA: TGTGCCAGCAGCTTAGGCTCCCGACTAGCGGGCGGGACAGATACGCAGTATTTT.

As DNA, the CDR3 is TGTGCCTGGAGTCCCGGCGGCAACTACGAGCAGTACTTC. It is translated as CAWSPGGNYEQYF. This sequence joins TRBV30 and TRBJ2-7, with D unresolved. CDR3 size: 13 residues. Trimming took 2 bases from V and 3 from J, leaving 11 bases between them. In germline, CDR1 is GTSNPN, CDR2 SVGIG (reference sequence).

This clone was picked up a small number of times. The chain recombines TRBV7-3 with TRBJ1-6; TRBD1 aligns across 7 bases. Germline values: CDR1 SGHTA, CDR2 FQGTGA. The CDR3 sequence is 15 residues long. V shed 5 bases, J shed 10 bases, and the junction held 11 bases outside the gene matches. The CDR3 sequence is CASSMGQPGGSPLHF. The CDR3 DNA follows: TGTGCCAGCAGCATGGGACAGCCCGGTGGGTCACCCCTCCACTTT.

This clone showed up just a few times. This rearrangement joins TRBV30 to TRBJ2-2; D might be TRBD1 (5 bases). Germline values: CDR1 GTSNPN, CDR2 SVGIG (reference sequence). The V and J ends lost 4 bases and 0 bases respectively, with 12 bases between them. The CDR3 loop spans 15 amino acids. The CDR3 region is CAWKVTGANTGELFF. CDR3 DNA: TGTGCCTGGAAAGTAACAGGCGCGAACACCGGGGAGCTGTTTTTT.

This chain links TRBV6-5 with TRBJ2-7; a possible D gene is TRBD1 (5 bases). Trimming stripped 8 bases from V and 6 bases from J, with 17 bases between. Germline lookup yields CDR1 MNHEY and CDR2 SVGAGI. The CDR3 has 13 amino acids. The CDR3 region is CASFPTLRAEQYF. CDR3 coding DNA: TGTGCCAGCTTCCCAACCCTCAGGGCCGAGCAGTACTTC.

This clone was seen more than once but under ten times. The chain joins TRBV7-9 to TRBJ2-7, with D possibly being TRBD2 (6 bases). Germline V gene lookup returns CDR1 SEHNR and CDR2 FQNEAQ (reference sequence). Trimming stripped 5 bases from V and 4 bases from J, with 12 bases between. The CDR3 runs 13 residues. The CDR3 spells CASSGRGAYEQYF. In DNA form, the CDR3 reads TGTGCCAGCAGCGGGCGGGGTGCATACGAGCAGTACTTC.

The chain joins TRBV29-1 to TRBJ1-2; maybe TRBD1 (6 bases). The V and J ends lost 7 bases and 8 bases respectively, with 23 bases between them. Germline CDR1 SQVTM, CDR2 ANQGSEA. The CDR3 covers 14 residues. For the CDR3, the DNA is TGCAGCGGCTATACCGGGACATGGGATTACGGCTACACCTTC. Translated, it gives CSGYTGTWDYGYTF.

The V gene is TRBV10-3, the J gene TRBJ2-7, with 8 positions matching TRBD1. This CDR3 comprises 14 residues. Per germline, CDR1 ENHRY and CDR2 SYGVKD. Trimming at V came to 2 bases and at J to 2 bases, leaving 2 bases not matched to a gene. The CDR3 DNA reads TGTGCCATCAGTGAGGGACAGGGAGCCTACGAGCAGTACTTC. Its translation: CAISEGQGAYEQYF.

The chain recombines TRBV18 with TRBJ1-2, with a weak D call TRBD1 (6 bases). This CDR3 is 14 amino acids long. The V gene lost 5 bases and the J gene lost 4 bases, with 14 bases spanning the gap. Germline V gene lookup returns CDR1 KGHSH and CDR2 LQKENI. The chain's CDR3 is CASSSQGYGYGYTF. For the CDR3, the DNA is TGTGCCAGCTCATCGCAGGGGTATGGCTATGGCTACACCTTC. Full variable domain (rest looked up from reference TRBV18 and TRBJ1-2): NAGVMQNPRHLVRRRGQEARLRCSPMKGHSHVYWYRQLPEEGLKFMVYLQKENIIDESGMPKERFSAEFPKEGPSILRIQQVVRGDSAAYFCASSSQGYGYGYTFGSGTRLTVV.

The gene calls are TRBV30 and TRBJ2-7; tentative D call: TRBD1 (5 bases). This CDR3 contains 13 residues. Deletions cut 3 bases from V and 6 bases from J, with 15 bases between. CDR1 GTSNPN and CDR2 SVGIG come from the germline V gene (reference sequence). CDR3: CAWSPMGQAEQYF. CDR3 nucleotides: TGTGCCTGGAGCCCAATGGGGCAAGCCGAGCAGTACTTC.

The chain is built from TRBV5-1 and TRBJ2-3, with D perhaps matching TRBD1 (5 bases). Trimming took 0 bases from V and 5 from J, leaving 13 bases between them. Germline CDR1 reads SGHRS; CDR2 reads YFSETQ. The CDR3 is 15 residues long. The CDR3 nucleotides are TGCGCCAGCAGCTTGGTAGGCCGTCAGGGAGATACGCAGTATTTT. It yields the protein CASSLVGRQGDTQYF. The variable domain in full, completed from reference TRBV5-1 and TRBJ2-3, reads KAGVTQTPRYLIKTRGQQVTLSCSPISGHRSVSWYQQTPGQGLQFLFEYFSETQRNKGNFPGRFSGRQFSNSRSEMNVSTLELGDSALYLCASSLVGRQGDTQYFGPGTRLTVL.